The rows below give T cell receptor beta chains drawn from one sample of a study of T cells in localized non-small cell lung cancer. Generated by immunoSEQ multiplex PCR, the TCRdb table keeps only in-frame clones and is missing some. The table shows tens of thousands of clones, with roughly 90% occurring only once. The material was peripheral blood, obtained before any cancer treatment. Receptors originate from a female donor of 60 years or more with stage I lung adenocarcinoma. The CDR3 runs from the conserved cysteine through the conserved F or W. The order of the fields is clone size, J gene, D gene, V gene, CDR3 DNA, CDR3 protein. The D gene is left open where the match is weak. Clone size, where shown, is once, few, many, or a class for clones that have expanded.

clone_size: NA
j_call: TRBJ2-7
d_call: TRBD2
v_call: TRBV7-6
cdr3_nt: TGTGCCAGCACGGCCAGGCGGGAGGGCTACGAGCAGTACTTC
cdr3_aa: CASTARREGYEQYF

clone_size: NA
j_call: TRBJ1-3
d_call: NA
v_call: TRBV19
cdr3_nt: TGTGCCAGTAGTATATCTGCCTCTGGAAACACCATATATTTT
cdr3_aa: CASSISASGNTIYF

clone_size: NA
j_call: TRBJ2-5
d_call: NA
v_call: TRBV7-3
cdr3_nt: TGTGCCAGCAGCTTAATGGCGGGGGAGACCCAGTACTTC
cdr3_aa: CASSLMAGETQYF

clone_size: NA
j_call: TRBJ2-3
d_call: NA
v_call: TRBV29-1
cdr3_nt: TGCAGCGGAGGGACGACAGATACGCAGTATTTT
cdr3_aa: CSGGTTDTQYF

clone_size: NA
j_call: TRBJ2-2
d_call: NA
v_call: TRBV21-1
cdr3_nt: TGTGCCAGCAGCAAACTTGGGGGACTCCTCAACACCGGGGAGCTGTTTTTT
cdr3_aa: CASSKLGGLLNTGELFF

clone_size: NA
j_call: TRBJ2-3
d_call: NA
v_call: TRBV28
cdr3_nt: TGTGCCAGCAGACTTGGGTTCACAGATACGCAGTATTTT
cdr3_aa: CASRLGFTDTQYF

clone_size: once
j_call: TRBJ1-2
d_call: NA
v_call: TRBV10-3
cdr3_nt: TGTGCCATCAGGGGGACGGGATGGTATGGCTACACCTTC
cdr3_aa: CAIRGTGWYGYTF

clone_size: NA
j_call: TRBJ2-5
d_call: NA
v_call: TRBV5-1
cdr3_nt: TGCGCCAGCAGCTTGTTCCTTGAGGGGGAGACCCAGTACTTC
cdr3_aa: CASSLFLEGETQYF

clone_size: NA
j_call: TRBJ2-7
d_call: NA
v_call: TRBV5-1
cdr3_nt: TGCGCCAGCAGCTTTTCCGACTTGTCCCACGAGCAGTACTTC
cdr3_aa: CASSFSDLSHEQYF

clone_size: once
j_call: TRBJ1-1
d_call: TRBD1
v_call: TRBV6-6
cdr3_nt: TGTGCCAGCAGTTACTCGGAGGGGACAGGTGAAGCTTTCTTT
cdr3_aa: CASSYSEGTGEAFF

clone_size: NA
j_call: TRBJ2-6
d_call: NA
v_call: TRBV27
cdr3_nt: TGTGCCAGCACCACGGGCGGGGCCAACGTCCTGACTTTC
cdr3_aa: CASTTGGANVLTF

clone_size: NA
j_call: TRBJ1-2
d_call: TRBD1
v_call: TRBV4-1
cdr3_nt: TGCGCCAGCAGCCAAGATGGGACAGCCTATGGCTACACCTTC
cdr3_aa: CASSQDGTAYGYTF

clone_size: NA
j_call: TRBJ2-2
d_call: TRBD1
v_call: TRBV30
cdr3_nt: TGTGCCTGGACCGGGACAGCAAACACCGGGGAGCTGTTTTTT
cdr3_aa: CAWTGTANTGELFF

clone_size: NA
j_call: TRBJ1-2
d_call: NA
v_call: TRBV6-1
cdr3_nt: TGTGCCAGCAGTGTTCAGAAGGATGCCTATGGCTACACCTTC
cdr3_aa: CASSVQKDAYGYTF

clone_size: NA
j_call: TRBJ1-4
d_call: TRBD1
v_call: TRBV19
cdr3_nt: TGTGCCAGTAGTATAAGGAGACAGGGCGTATATTTT
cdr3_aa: CASSIRRQGVYF

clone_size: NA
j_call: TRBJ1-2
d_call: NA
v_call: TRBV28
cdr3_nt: TGTGCCACCGGGGAGGGAGGGGATGGCTACACCTTC
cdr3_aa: CATGEGGDGYTF

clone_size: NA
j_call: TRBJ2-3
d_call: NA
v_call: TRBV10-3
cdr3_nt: TGTGCCATCAGTGAGAGTGGCAGCACAGATACGCAGTATTTT
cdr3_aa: CAISESGSTDTQYF

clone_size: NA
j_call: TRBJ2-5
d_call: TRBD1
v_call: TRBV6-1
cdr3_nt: TGTGCCAGCAGTAAGGACAGGAGGGAGACCCAGTACTTC
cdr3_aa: CASSKDRRETQYF

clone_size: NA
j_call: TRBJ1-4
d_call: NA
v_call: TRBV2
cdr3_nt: TGTGCCAGCAGTGAAGACACTTCAACTAATGAAAAACTGTTTTTT
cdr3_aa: CASSEDTSTNEKLFF

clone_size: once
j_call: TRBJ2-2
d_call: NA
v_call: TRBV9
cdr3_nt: TGTGCCAGCACAAGGGACTCAAAGACCGGGGAGCTGTTTTTT
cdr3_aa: CASTRDSKTGELFF

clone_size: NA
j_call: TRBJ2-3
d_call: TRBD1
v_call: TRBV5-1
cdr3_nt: TGCGCCAGCAGCCCAGGGCCGACAGGGGCAACAGATACGCAGTATTTT
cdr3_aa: CASSPGPTGATDTQYF

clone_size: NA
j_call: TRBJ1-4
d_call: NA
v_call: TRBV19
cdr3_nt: TGTGCCAGTAGTATTCGAGTTGCAACTAATGAAAAACTGTTTTTT
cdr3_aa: CASSIRVATNEKLFF

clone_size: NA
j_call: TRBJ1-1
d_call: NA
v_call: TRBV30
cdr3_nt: TGTGCCTGGATCGGTCTGGCCGCGAACACTGAAGCTTTCTTT
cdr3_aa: CAWIGLAANTEAFF

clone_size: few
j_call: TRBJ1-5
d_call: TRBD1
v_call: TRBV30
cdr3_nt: TGTGCCTGGAGTACACAGGGGAATCAGCCCCAGCATTTT
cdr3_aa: CAWSTQGNQPQHF

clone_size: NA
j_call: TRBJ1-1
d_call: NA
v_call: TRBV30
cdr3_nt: TGTGCCTGGAGTGGCCGAGTGGGGGCTGAAGCTTTCTTT
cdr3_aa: CAWSGRVGAEAFF

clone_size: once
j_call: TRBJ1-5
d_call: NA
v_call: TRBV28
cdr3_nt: TGTGCCAGCAGTTTATGGCTTAGCAATCAGCCCCAGCATTTT
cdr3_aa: CASSLWLSNQPQHF

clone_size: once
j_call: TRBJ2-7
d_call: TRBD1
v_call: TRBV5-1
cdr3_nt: TGCGCCAGCAGCTCTGGGACAGGGAGCAACGAGCAGTACTTC
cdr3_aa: CASSSGTGSNEQYF

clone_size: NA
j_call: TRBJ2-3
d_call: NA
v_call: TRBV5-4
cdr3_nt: TGTGCCAGCAGCTCCAGCAGCACAGATACGCAGTATTTT
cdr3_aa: CASSSSSTDTQYF

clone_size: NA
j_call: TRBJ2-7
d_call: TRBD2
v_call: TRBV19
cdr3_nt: TGTGCCAGTACCGGCGGGGGTCTCGAGCAGTACTTC
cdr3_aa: CASTGGGLEQYF

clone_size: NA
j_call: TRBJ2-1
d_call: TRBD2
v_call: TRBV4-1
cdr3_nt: TGCGCCAGCAGCCCTATAGCGGGGGGCTATTCCTATGAGCAGTTCTTC
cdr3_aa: CASSPIAGGYSYEQFF

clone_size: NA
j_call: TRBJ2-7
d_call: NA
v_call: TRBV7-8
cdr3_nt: TGTGCCAGCAGCCCCAGAGGCTTAAGCTCCTACGAGCAGTACTTC
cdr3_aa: CASSPRGLSSYEQYF

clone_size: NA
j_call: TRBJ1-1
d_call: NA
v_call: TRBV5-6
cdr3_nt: TGTGCCAGCAGCTTGGTCCAGACAAACACTGAAGCTTTCTTT
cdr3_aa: CASSLVQTNTEAFF

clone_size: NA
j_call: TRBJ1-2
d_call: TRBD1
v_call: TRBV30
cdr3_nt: TGTGCCTGGGAACGGGACAACAGGGGCTATGGCTACACCTTC
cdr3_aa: CAWERDNRGYGYTF

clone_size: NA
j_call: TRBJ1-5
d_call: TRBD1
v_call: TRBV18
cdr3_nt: TGTGCCAGCTCCCATGCCGGGACAGGTGACGGTCGGCCCCAGCATTTT
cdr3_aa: CASSHAGTGDGRPQHF

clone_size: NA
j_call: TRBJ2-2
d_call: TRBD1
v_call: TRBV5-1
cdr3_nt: TGCGCCAGCAGCCTCCCAACAGGGGGAACCGGGGAGCTGTTTTTT
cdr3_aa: CASSLPTGGTGELFF

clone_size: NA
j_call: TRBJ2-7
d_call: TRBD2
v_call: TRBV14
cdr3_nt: TGTGCCAGCAGCCAAGTCGGGACTAGCGGGTACTACGAGCAGTACTTC
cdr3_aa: CASSQVGTSGYYEQYF

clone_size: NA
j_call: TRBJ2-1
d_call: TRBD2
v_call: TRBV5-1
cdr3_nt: TGCGCCAGCAGCCCAATAGCGGGAGGGCCAGGGGAGCAGTTCTTC
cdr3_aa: CASSPIAGGPGEQFF

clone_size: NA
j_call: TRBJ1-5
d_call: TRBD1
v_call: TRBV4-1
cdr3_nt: TGCGCCAGCAGCCAAGAGGGACAGGGGCATCAGCCCCAGCATTTT
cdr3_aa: CASSQEGQGHQPQHF

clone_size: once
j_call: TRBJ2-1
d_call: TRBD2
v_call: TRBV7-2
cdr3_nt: TGTGCCAGCAGCTTAGTTTGGACTAGCAATGAGCAGTTCTTC
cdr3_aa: CASSLVWTSNEQFF

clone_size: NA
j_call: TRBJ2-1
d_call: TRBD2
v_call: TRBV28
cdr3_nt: TGTGCCAGCAGTGTGACTAGCGGGGGGAACAATGAGCAGTTCTTC
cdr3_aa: CASSVTSGGNNEQFF

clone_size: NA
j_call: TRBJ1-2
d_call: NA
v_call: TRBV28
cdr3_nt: TGTGCCAGCAGTTCTGGAAGGAACTATGGCTACACCTTC
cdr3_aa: CASSSGRNYGYTF

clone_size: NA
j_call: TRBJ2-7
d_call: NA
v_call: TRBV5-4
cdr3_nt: TGTGCCAGCAGCCGGGACGGACTTTACGAGCAGTACTTC
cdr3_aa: CASSRDGLYEQYF